Listed below are T cell receptor beta chains from one sample, sequenced in a study of T-cell memory formation after mild COVID-19. TCRdb called the 5' RACE reads again in MiXCR, with one record for every CDR3 protein. The table lists around 250,000 distinct CDR3 sequences, around 10% of them singletons, with 22% in the top ten. Material: PBMCs or a T cell subset sorted from them (not recorded which). These receptors originate from a man between 18 and 35 years old who had mild COVID-19 (a few samples of this study predate the infection). Cell type and time point are not known. CDR3s include the opening cysteine and the closing phenylalanine or tryptophan. D genes are given only for firm matches. A row's size may be missing; if present it is once, few, many or a size class.

j_gene: TRBJ2-1; v_gene: TRBV5-1; d_gene: TRBD1; abundance: many; CDR3nt: TGCGCCAGCAGCTCTACAGGGGTGGGTAATGAGCAGTTCTTC; CDR3aa: CASSSTGVGNEQFF
j_gene: TRBJ1-2; v_gene: TRBV29-1; d_gene: -; abundance: -; CDR3nt: TGCAGCGCACCGTCCCCCCCAACCTTC; CDR3aa: CSAPSPPTF
j_gene: TRBJ1-1; v_gene: TRBV27; d_gene: -; abundance: few; CDR3nt: TGTGCCAGCAGTCCCCGGGGGGGGATTGAAGCTTTCTTT; CDR3aa: CASSPRGGIEAFF
j_gene: TRBJ1-3; v_gene: TRBV20-1; d_gene: -; abundance: few; CDR3nt: TGCAGTGCTAGGGGCGGAAACACCATATATTTT; CDR3aa: CSARGGNTIYF
j_gene: TRBJ2-3; v_gene: TRBV5-1; d_gene: TRBD1; abundance: few; CDR3nt: TGCGCCAGCAGGGGACAGGGAGAGTCTAGCACAGATACGCAGTATTTT; CDR3aa: CASRGQGESSTDTQYF
j_gene: TRBJ1-1; v_gene: TRBV29-1; d_gene: -; abundance: -; CDR3nt: TGCAGCGTCGGGCAGGGTGAAGCTTTCTTT; CDR3aa: CSVGQGEAFF
j_gene: TRBJ2-3; v_gene: TRBV20-1; d_gene: TRBD2; abundance: -; CDR3nt: TGCAGTGCTAGAGAGGGGCGGGGGGAAGGAACAGATACGCAGTATTTT; CDR3aa: CSAREGRGEGTDTQYF
j_gene: TRBJ2-1; v_gene: TRBV20-1; d_gene: TRBD2; abundance: few; CDR3nt: TGCAGTGCTGGGACTAGCGGGGGGAGCTCCTACAATGAGCAGTTCTTC; CDR3aa: CSAGTSGGSSYNEQFF
j_gene: TRBJ2-2; v_gene: TRBV9; d_gene: TRBD2; abundance: few; CDR3nt: TGTGCCAGCAGCGTCTCCGGGACTAGCGGCACCGGGGAGCTGTTTTTT; CDR3aa: CASSVSGTSGTGELFF
j_gene: TRBJ2-2; v_gene: TRBV2; d_gene: -; abundance: few; CDR3nt: TGTGCCGGAGATCTAACGGGGACCGGGGAGCTGTTTTTT; CDR3aa: CAGDLTGTGELFF
j_gene: TRBJ2-3; v_gene: TRBV5-6; d_gene: -; abundance: few; CDR3nt: TGTGCCAGCAGCTTGAGGTCGACAGGTACTAGCACAGATACGCAGTATTTT; CDR3aa: CASSLRSTGTSTDTQYF
j_gene: TRBJ1-2; v_gene: TRBV6-2/TRBV6-3; d_gene: -; abundance: -; CDR3nt: TGTGCCAGCAGTCCTCTCCCGGGACGCCGTGTTGATGGCTACACCTTC; CDR3aa: CASSPLPGRRVDGYTF
j_gene: TRBJ1-2; v_gene: TRBV5-1; d_gene: TRBD1; abundance: -; CDR3nt: TGCGCCAGCAGCTTAAGGACAGGGAGTAACTATGGCTACACCTTC; CDR3aa: CASSLRTGSNYGYTF
j_gene: TRBJ2-3; v_gene: TRBV20-1; d_gene: -; abundance: -; CDR3nt: TGCAGTGCTAGTGGGACCCCCGGCCCAGATACGCAGTATTTT; CDR3aa: CSASGTPGPDTQYF
j_gene: TRBJ1-3; v_gene: TRBV11-2; d_gene: -; abundance: many; CDR3nt: TGTGCCAGCAGCCAAGGGTCGCTAGTCTCTGGAAACACCATATATTTT; CDR3aa: CASSQGSLVSGNTIYF
j_gene: TRBJ2-3; v_gene: TRBV20-1; d_gene: -; abundance: many; CDR3nt: TGCAGTGCGTCCGGACGATCTAGCACAGATACGCAGTATTTT; CDR3aa: CSASGRSSTDTQYF
j_gene: TRBJ2-1; v_gene: TRBV20-1; d_gene: -; abundance: -; CDR3nt: TGCAGTGCTAGAGATCGCCTTAGCTCCTACAATGAGCAGTTCTTC; CDR3aa: CSARDRLSSYNEQFF
j_gene: TRBJ1-2; v_gene: TRBV7-9; d_gene: TRBD1; abundance: -; CDR3nt: TGTGCCAGCAGCTTTCATCGGACAGGGGCGCTTGATGGCTACACCTTC; CDR3aa: CASSFHRTGALDGYTF
j_gene: TRBJ1-2; v_gene: TRBV5-6; d_gene: -; abundance: many; CDR3nt: TGTGCCAGCAGCTTAACCGTATATGGCTACACCTTC; CDR3aa: CASSLTVYGYTF
j_gene: TRBJ2-2; v_gene: TRBV9; d_gene: -; abundance: -; CDR3nt: TGTGCCAGCAGCGTAGGTGGGGGCCCATACACCGGGGAGCTGATTTTT; CDR3aa: CASSVGGGPYTGELIF
j_gene: TRBJ1-4; v_gene: TRBV4-2; d_gene: -; abundance: few; CDR3nt: TGTGCCAGCAGCCAAGCGACAGGAGTCGAAAAACTGTTTTTT; CDR3aa: CASSQATGVEKLFF
j_gene: TRBJ1-5; v_gene: TRBV20-1; d_gene: -; abundance: once; CDR3nt: TGCAGTGCTAGACAGGGAGGGGGTGGTAGCAATCAGCCCCAGCATTTT; CDR3aa: CSARQGGGGSNQPQHF
j_gene: TRBJ2-5; v_gene: TRBV7-9; d_gene: -; abundance: few; CDR3nt: TGTGCCAGCAGTCCAACCCCTGGGCCGGCGGGAGAGACCCAGTACTTC; CDR3aa: CASSPTPGPAGETQYF
j_gene: TRBJ2-6; v_gene: TRBV20-1; d_gene: -; abundance: few; CDR3nt: TGCAGTGCTACCGAGTCTGGGGCCAACGTCCTGACTTTC; CDR3aa: CSATESGANVLTF
j_gene: TRBJ2-1; v_gene: TRBV11-2; d_gene: TRBD1; abundance: many; CDR3nt: TGTGCCAGCAGCTCGAACGGCAGGGGGTACTACAATGAGCAGTTCTTC; CDR3aa: CASSSNGRGYYNEQFF
j_gene: TRBJ2-5; v_gene: TRBV5-1; d_gene: -; abundance: many; CDR3nt: TGCGCCAGCAGCCTCGGAGGGGTTCAAGAGACCCAGTACTTC; CDR3aa: CASSLGGVQETQYF
j_gene: TRBJ2-7; v_gene: TRBV4-3; d_gene: -; abundance: few; CDR3nt: TGCGCCAGCAGCCAACGGCATTCCTACGAGCAGTACTTC; CDR3aa: CASSQRHSYEQYF
j_gene: TRBJ2-7; v_gene: TRBV11-2; d_gene: -; abundance: few; CDR3nt: TGTGCCAGCGGTCGGACTTTCAGCTCCTACGAGCAGTACTTC; CDR3aa: CASGRTFSSYEQYF
j_gene: TRBJ1-4; v_gene: TRBV5-1; d_gene: -; abundance: -; CDR3nt: TGCGCCAGCATGGCCACGGGTTTTGCTGAAAAACTGTTTTTT; CDR3aa: CASMATGFAEKLFF
j_gene: TRBJ2-7; v_gene: TRBV30; d_gene: -; abundance: -; CDR3nt: TGTGCCTGGAGTGTAAGGTTGTACGAGCAGTACTTC; CDR3aa: CAWSVRLYEQYF
j_gene: TRBJ2-1; v_gene: TRBV20-1; d_gene: TRBD1; abundance: -; CDR3nt: TGCAGTGCTAGACTAATGAACAGGGGCCGAAACAATGAGCAGTTCTTC; CDR3aa: CSARLMNRGRNNEQFF
j_gene: TRBJ1-1; v_gene: TRBV7-2; d_gene: TRBD1; abundance: few; CDR3nt: TGTGCCAGCAGCGCGTACCCGGGACAGGGAGGTGGCACTGAAGCTTTCTTT; CDR3aa: CASSAYPGQGGGTEAFF
j_gene: TRBJ2-3; v_gene: TRBV2; d_gene: -; abundance: -; CDR3nt: TGTGCCAGCAGTGCTAGGACAGTCACAGATACGCAGTATTTT; CDR3aa: CASSARTVTDTQYF
j_gene: TRBJ2-3; v_gene: TRBV15; d_gene: TRBD2; abundance: few; CDR3nt: TGTGCCACCAGCTCTTACCTAGCGGGGATCACAGATACGCAGTATTTT; CDR3aa: CATSSYLAGITDTQYF
j_gene: TRBJ2-2; v_gene: TRBV12-3/TRBV12-4; d_gene: -; abundance: many; CDR3nt: TGTGCCAGCAGTTTTTTCCCGAACACCGGGGAGCTGTTTTTT; CDR3aa: CASSFFPNTGELFF
j_gene: TRBJ2-1; v_gene: TRBV4-2; d_gene: TRBD2; abundance: few; CDR3nt: TGTGCCAGCACCGCAAGCGGGGTCTCGGATGAGCAGTTCTTC; CDR3aa: CASTASGVSDEQFF
j_gene: TRBJ1-4; v_gene: TRBV2; d_gene: -; abundance: -; CDR3nt: TGTGCCAGCAAAGGAGACTATGAAAAACTGTTTTTT; CDR3aa: CASKGDYEKLFF
j_gene: TRBJ1-5; v_gene: TRBV29-1; d_gene: -; abundance: few; CDR3nt: TGCAGCGTTGCAGATCTAAATCAGCCCCAGCATTTT; CDR3aa: CSVADLNQPQHF
j_gene: TRBJ2-1; v_gene: TRBV12-3/TRBV12-4; d_gene: -; abundance: -; CDR3nt: TGTGCCAGCAGTTACACAGGGAATGAGCAGTTCTTC; CDR3aa: CASSYTGNEQFF
j_gene: TRBJ2-2; v_gene: TRBV7-2; d_gene: -; abundance: -; CDR3nt: TGTGCCAGCAGCTTAGACAGTATACACCAGAACACCGGGGAGCTGTTTTTT; CDR3aa: CASSLDSIHQNTGELFF
j_gene: TRBJ1-4; v_gene: TRBV7-9; d_gene: TRBD1; abundance: few; CDR3nt: TGTGCCAGCAGCCCGGGACAGTCTAATGAAAAACTGTTTTTT; CDR3aa: CASSPGQSNEKLFF
j_gene: TRBJ1-1; v_gene: TRBV6-2/TRBV6-3; d_gene: -; abundance: many; CDR3nt: TGTGCCAGCAGTTATCCACTCTCCACTGAAGCTTTCTTT; CDR3aa: CASSYPLSTEAFF
j_gene: TRBJ2-1; v_gene: TRBV24-1; d_gene: TRBD2; abundance: -; CDR3nt: TGTGCCACCAGTGACCCTAGCGGGAGCGGGCACAATGAGCAGTTCTTC; CDR3aa: CATSDPSGSGHNEQFF
j_gene: TRBJ1-5; v_gene: TRBV5-6; d_gene: -; abundance: few; CDR3nt: TGTGCCAGCAGCCGTTGGGGGGGGCTCGGGCATCAGCCCCAGCATTTT; CDR3aa: CASSRWGGLGHQPQHF
j_gene: TRBJ1-2; v_gene: TRBV4-3; d_gene: -; abundance: few; CDR3nt: TGCGCCAGCAGCCAAGCGGTAGGCTATGGCTACACCTTC; CDR3aa: CASSQAVGYGYTF
j_gene: TRBJ2-7; v_gene: TRBV3-1; d_gene: -; abundance: -; CDR3nt: TGTGCCAGCAGCCAAGCCAGGGTCGACGAGCAGTACTTC; CDR3aa: CASSQARVDEQYF
j_gene: TRBJ2-7; v_gene: TRBV5-1; d_gene: TRBD1; abundance: few; CDR3nt: TGCGCCAGCAGCTTAAGGGGGCAATACGAGCAGTACTTC; CDR3aa: CASSLRGQYEQYF
j_gene: TRBJ1-1; v_gene: TRBV9; d_gene: TRBD1; abundance: many; CDR3nt: TGTGCCAGCAGCGTAGAGGACAGGGGGTGGGACACTGAAGCTTTCTTT; CDR3aa: CASSVEDRGWDTEAFF
j_gene: TRBJ2-5; v_gene: TRBV10-3; d_gene: -; abundance: few; CDR3nt: TGTGCCATCAGTGAGTCGAGGCAGAACCAAGAGACCCAGTACTTC; CDR3aa: CAISESRQNQETQYF
j_gene: TRBJ1-2; v_gene: TRBV5-1; d_gene: -; abundance: few; CDR3nt: TGCGCCAGCAGCTTTAACCGGGACACAGCTAACTATGGCTACACCTTC; CDR3aa: CASSFNRDTANYGYTF
j_gene: TRBJ1-3; v_gene: TRBV12-3/TRBV12-4; d_gene: TRBD1; abundance: -; CDR3nt: TGTGCCAGCATAGAAACAGGGGTTGGAAACACCATATATTTT; CDR3aa: CASIETGVGNTIYF
j_gene: TRBJ1-6; v_gene: TRBV12-3/TRBV12-4; d_gene: -; abundance: -; CDR3nt: TGTGCCAGCAGTTTAGCGCTGGGCGTTTCCACACCGGGGAATTCACCCCTCCACTTT; CDR3aa: CASSLALGVSTPGNSPLHF
j_gene: TRBJ2-5; v_gene: TRBV7-2; d_gene: -; abundance: -; CDR3nt: TGTGCCAGCAGCGCGCCGGGACGAGGAAAAGAGACCCAGTACTTC; CDR3aa: CASSAPGRGKETQYF
j_gene: TRBJ1-2; v_gene: TRBV12-3/TRBV12-4; d_gene: -; abundance: few; CDR3nt: TGTGCCAGCAGTCCCGGGGTCGGGATTTTCTATGGCTACACCTTC; CDR3aa: CASSPGVGIFYGYTF
j_gene: TRBJ2-5; v_gene: TRBV5-1; d_gene: TRBD1; abundance: few; CDR3nt: TGCGCCAGCAGCTTGATCGGGACAGTAGAAGAGACCCAGTACTTC; CDR3aa: CASSLIGTVEETQYF
j_gene: TRBJ1-1; v_gene: TRBV6-5; d_gene: -; abundance: -; CDR3nt: TGTGCCAGCAGTTACTCCGGGAGGGCCACTGAAGCTTTCTTT; CDR3aa: CASSYSGRATEAFF
j_gene: TRBJ2-5; v_gene: TRBV12-3/TRBV12-4; d_gene: -; abundance: many; CDR3nt: TGTGCCAGCGGGGGGCAGGAGATATGGACCCAGTACTTC; CDR3aa: CASGGQEIWTQYF
j_gene: TRBJ2-7; v_gene: TRBV29-1; d_gene: TRBD2; abundance: many; CDR3nt: TGCAGCGTTGAAGATCGGGGGGTGCAGTACTTC; CDR3aa: CSVEDRGVQYF
j_gene: TRBJ2-5; v_gene: TRBV20-1; d_gene: TRBD1; abundance: -; CDR3nt: TGCAGTGCTAGAGATCCCCGGGACAGATGGGAGACCCAGTACTTC; CDR3aa: CSARDPRDRWETQYF
j_gene: TRBJ2-3; v_gene: TRBV28; d_gene: TRBD1; abundance: many; CDR3nt: TGTGCCAGCAGTTCCCAGGGACAGGGGGTGCCAGATACGCAGTATTTT; CDR3aa: CASSSQGQGVPDTQYF